This record concerns one T cell receptor (beta chain) sequence. The entry originates in a study of T cells in tuberculosis. Thawed, overnight-rested PBMC were stained with GMM-loaded CD1B tetramer, viability dye and anti-CD3, then sorted. C32 glucose monomycolate from Rhodococcus equi was loaded onto the CD1B tetramers. Tetramer-sorted PBMC had been CD14 monocyte-depleted before freezing. Study results and limitations: T cells binding CD1B-GMM tetramer weakly possibly escaped the sort.

The method was immunoSEQ multiplex PCR; TCRdb's version includes in-frame clones alone and lacks a portion of them. The sample lists some 60,000 clones; approximately 81% were seen once. The sequencing sample was made of CD1b-GMM tetramer-negative cells sorted from PBMCs. The sequence came from an adult woman with latent tuberculosis.

The CDR3 loop reads CASSFRDGGLEEQYF. For the CDR3, the DNA is TGTGCCAGCAGCTTCCGGGACGGGGGGTTAGAAGAGCAGTACTTC. This chain joins TRBV5-4 and TRBJ2-7; 7 positions agree with TRBD2. Germline lookup yields CDR1 SGHNT and CDR2 YYREEE (reference sequence). The CDR3 has 15 amino acids. After removal of 2 bases from V and 7 bases from J, the junction contained 12 bases not matched to a gene.